This T cell receptor beta chain appears in the sequencing data of a study of beta chain features in type 1 diabetes. Findings and caveats of the study: Junctions at VDJ sites from type 1 diabetes patients had fewer insertions and more deletions.

All of the isolated RNA was reverse transcribed, so expressed TCRB transcripts were sequenced. Assay used: immunoSEQ multiplex PCR; TCRdb lists only in-frame clones, some missing. The sample holds around 250,000 clones, 25% to 30% seen once. As for this clone: Its cognate antigen is unknown.

Germline V lookup: CDR1 KGHSH, CDR2 LQKENI. V was cut by 1 base and J by 8 bases, with 11 bases left in between. The CDR3 runs to 13 residues. Sequenced sample: central memory CD4+ T cells from blood. This sequence joins TRBV18 and TRBJ1-1, with D possibly being TRBD1 (5 bases). The TCR originated in a man aged 25 to 45 in good health. The CDR3: CASSPQWDGEAFF. CDR3 in DNA: TGTGCCAGCTCACCACAATGGGACGGCGAAGCTTTCTTT.